The 19 T cell receptor beta chains given below trace back to one sample, sequenced in a study of beta chain features in type 1 diabetes. Reverse transcription of all isolated RNA meant that expressed TCRB transcripts were sequenced. Using immunoSEQ multiplex PCR, the repertoire was profiled, and TCRdb retains in-frame clones only, with some absent. The repertoire includes about 160,000 clones, 7.8% of them detected once, and 0.94% sits in the top ten. Antigen specificity for these receptors is unknown. The study, taken as a whole, reports: When Type 1 diabetes patients were examined, their TCRB CDR3s proved moderately but significantly shorter in all four CD4+ subsets.

Sequencing was carried out using central memory CD4+ T cells from blood. These receptors were taken from a middle-aged woman with type 1 diabetes.

J is TRBJ1-1 and V is TRBV18; the D is unclear. Germline loops: CDR1 KGHSH, CDR2 LQKENI. The CDR3 has 12 residues. V was trimmed by 3 bases and J by 7 bases, leaving 9 bases between them. The CDR3 nucleotides read TGTGCCAGCTCACCCGGGTCCCTTGAAGCTTTCTTT. Its protein product is CASSPGSLEAFF.

This clone turned up a few times. V and J are TRBV5-8 and TRBJ2-5, with no clear D. The germline V gene encodes CDR1 SGHTS and CDR2 YDEGEE. The CDR3 is 12 residues long. V lost 1 base and J 4 bases, leaving 5 bases between the germline ends. CDR3 in amino acids: CASSLLRETQYF. CDR3 DNA sequence: TGTGCCAGCAGCTTGCTCCGAGAGACCCAGTACTTC.

This clone was detected only a few times. This chain uses TRBV4-2 with TRBJ2-7; 11 nucleotides line up with TRBD2. With V trimmed by 1 base and J by 5 bases, 4 bases remained unmatched. Germline V gene sequence: CDR1 LGHNA, CDR2 YNFKEQ. This CDR3 spans 15 amino acids. The chain's CDR3 is CASSQVTSGKHEQYF. CDR3 in DNA: TGTGCCAGCAGCCAAGTGACTAGCGGGAAACACGAGCAGTACTTC.

This clone turned up a few times. The gene calls are TRBV5-6 and TRBJ2-5; TRBD2 agrees at 9 bases. This CDR3 comprises 13 residues. J gave up 5 bases and V 4 bases, and 3 bases lay outside the gene matches. Germline V gives CDR1 SGHDT, CDR2 YYEEEE. CDR3 sequence (DNA): TGTGCCAGCAGCCAGGGACTAGCTGAGACCCAGTACTTC. Protein sequence: CASSQGLAETQYF.

The chain recombines TRBV6-5 with TRBJ2-3; D ambiguous. Between the trimmed V and J ends, which lost 5 bases and 6 bases, there was a span of 12 bases. Germline CDR1 and CDR2: MNHEY and SVGAGI. There are 13 residues in the CDR3. This CDR3 is CASSEMRWDTQYF. CDR3 in DNA: TGTGCCAGCAGTGAGATGCGTTGGGATACGCAGTATTTT.

This chain links TRBV7-8 with TRBJ1-5; 7 nucleotides agree with TRBD1. The trim removed 5 bases at V and 0 bases at J, leaving 7 bases unmatched. CDR3 size: 16 residues. Germline V gene sequence: CDR1 SGHVS, CDR2 FQNEAQ. In DNA form, the CDR3 reads TGTGCCAGCAGCGCATGGACAGGATATAGCAATCAGCCCCAGCATTTT. Amino acids: CASSAWTGYSNQPQHF.

V is TRBV28 and J is TRBJ2-7; 7 nucleotides line up with TRBD2. The CDR3 totals 14 residues. V lost 3 bases, J lost 2 bases, and 4 bases stayed unmatched. Germline loops: CDR1 MDHEN, CDR2 SYDVKM. Here the CDR3 reads CASSLGGQAYEQYF. CDR3 nucleotides: TGTGCCAGCAGTTTGGGAGGGCAGGCCTACGAGCAGTACTTC.

This chain uses TRBV21-1 with TRBJ2-1; the table names TRBD1, a call not compared with the DNA. TRBV21-1 is shown as a pseudogene. This CDR3 contains 14 residues. The CDR3 sequence: CASNRGAGYNEQFF. CDR3 DNA sequence: TGTGCCAGCAACAGGGGTGCAGGTTACAATGAGCAGTTCTTC.

This clone was observed many times. The gene calls are TRBV7-9 and TRBJ2-3, with TRBD2 as a possible D gene (5 bases). Germline-derived CDR1 and CDR2 are SEHNR and FQNEAQ (reference sequence). CDR3 length equals 15 residues. Trimming removed 7 bases at V and 0 bases at J, with 14 bases between. CDR3 DNA sequence: TGTGCCAGCAACCAAGGACTTGCTAGCACAGATACGCAGTATTTT. It specifies CASNQGLASTDTQYF.

The chain couples TRBV4-1 to TRBJ2-7; 7 nucleotides match TRBD1. The trim removed 4 bases at V and 3 bases at J, leaving 9 bases unmatched. CDR1 is MGHRA and CDR2 is YSYEKL in the germline V gene. The CDR3 sequence is 15 residues long. CDR3 DNA sequence: TGCGCCAGCAGCCTCCTCGACAGGGATGGCTACGAGCAGTACTTC. Its translation: CASSLLDRDGYEQYF.

The CDR3 region has the DNA TGTGCCAGCAGCCCGGGAGTGCACTACGAGCAGTACTTC. Its protein product is CASSPGVHYEQYF. The chain combines TRBV14 with TRBJ2-7, with a possible D match to TRBD2 (6 bases). The V gene lost 4 bases and the J gene lost 3 bases, with 10 bases spanning the gap. Germline assignment: CDR1 SGHDN and CDR2 FVKESK. The CDR3 has 13 residues.

This clone was recorded a few times. The chain employs TRBV2 and TRBJ2-2; D is undetermined. Trimming left V 5 bases short and J 2 bases short, with 12 bases between. Germline values: CDR1 SNHLY, CDR2 FYNNEI. The CDR3 sequence is 15 residues long. The CDR3, as DNA: TGTGCCAGCAGTTTGACACGAGAAAACACCGGGGAGCTGTTTTTT. Amino acids: CASSLTRENTGELFF.

The J gene is TRBJ2-5, the V gene TRBV7-2; 10 nucleotides agree with TRBD1. CDR3 length: 16 residues. Trimming cost V 5 bases and J 7 bases; bases outside gene matches: 13. The V gene's germline CDR1 is SGHTA and CDR2 FQGNSA. The CDR3 protein is CASSLTTGQGWGTQYF. DNA of the CDR3: TGTGCCAGCAGCCTTACCACGGGACAGGGGTGGGGGACCCAGTACTTC.

This clone was detected a few times. The chain carries TRBV28 and TRBJ1-2, with TRBD1 matching over 9 bases. The V gene end was trimmed by 4 bases and the J gene end by 0 bases; junction bases not matched to a gene: 15. This CDR3 has 19 residues. Germline assignment: CDR1 MDHEN and CDR2 SYDVKM. CDR3 coding DNA: TGTGCCAGCAGTTCCCTTACACAGGGGGCGCGGAGAGCTAACTATGGCTACACCTTC. This codes for CASSSLTQGARRANYGYTF.

This clone occurred a few times. Here the CDR3 DNA reads TGCGCCAGCAGCCAAGCAGGCCTCGCCTCTGGAAACACCATATATTTT. Translated, it gives CASSQAGLASGNTIYF. J is TRBJ1-3 and V is TRBV4-1; D remains ambiguous. The V end was cut by 1 base, the J end by 0 bases, with 10 bases between. This CDR3 contains 16 residues. Germline values: CDR1 MGHRA, CDR2 YSYEKL.

The gene calls are TRBV6-5 and TRBJ1-2, with D possibly TRBD1 on 5 matching bases. Trimming stripped 0 bases from V and 6 bases from J, with 14 bases between. Germline V lookup: CDR1 MNHEY, CDR2 SVGAGI. The CDR3 has 15 amino acids. CDR3 in amino acids: CASSYSTGGGDGYTF. The CDR3 DNA follows: TGTGCCAGCAGTTACTCGACGGGGGGAGGGGATGGCTACACCTTC.

Turning to this clone: This could be a read error, since a much larger clone is one nucleotide away. Other DNA sequences within the sample encode an identical CDR3. V usage is TRBV4-1 and J usage is TRBJ1-1; TRBD1 matches 8 bases. The CDR3 has 14 amino acids. The trim removed 0 bases at V and 11 bases at J, leaving 8 bases unmatched. Germline CDR1 reads MGHRA; CDR2 reads YSYEKL. The CDR3 region is CASSQDYLQGDAFF. Here the CDR3 DNA reads TGCGCCAGCAGCCAAGATTATTTACAGGGGGATGCTTTCTTT.

This clone was picked up many times. V and J are TRBV18 and TRBJ1-5; 9 positions agree with TRBD1. V was clipped by 6 bases and J by 5 bases; unmatched bases: 5. The CDR3 covers 14 residues. CDR1 and CDR2 (germline): KGHSH, LQKENI. CDR3 in DNA: TGTGCCAGCTCCCGACAGGGGGAGGATCAGCCCCAGCATTTT. Translating it yields CASSRQGEDQPQHF.

The chain joins TRBV28 to TRBJ1-5; tentative D call: TRBD1 (5 bases). V dropped 7 bases and J dropped 3 bases, with 10 bases sitting between them. CDR3 length equals 13 residues. The germline CDR1 and CDR2 sequences are MDHEN and SYDVKM. The CDR3 sequence is CASKLTDNQPQHF. CDR3 bases: TGTGCCAGCAAACTGACAGACAATCAGCCCCAGCATTTT.